These 14 T cell receptor beta chains originate from one sample sequenced in a study of control samples from healthy donors and cancer patients. Sequencing used immunoSEQ multiplex PCR; TCRdb keeps in-frame clones, though not all of them. The table lists more than 150,000 clones, roughly 93% of them singletons. Material: blood. The receptors derive from a man in his fifties or sixties in good health.

This rearrangement joins TRBV11-2 to TRBJ2-4; TRBD1 aligns across 8 bases. V lost 5 bases and J lost 6; bases outside the gene matches: 6. CDR3 length: 14 amino acids. Germline CDR1 SGHAT, CDR2 FQNNGV. In DNA, the CDR3 is TGTGCCAGCAGCCCCCGGGACAGGATAAACATTCAGTACTTC. The encoded protein is CASSPRDRINIQYF.

The chain employs TRBV7-9 and TRBJ2-7; no firm D call. The germline gives CDR1 SEHNR, CDR2 FQNEAQ (reference sequence). CDR3 size: 15 residues. Trimming removed 0 bases at V and 3 bases at J, with 12 bases between. The CDR3 sequence is CASSLALDVSYEQYF. CDR3 nucleotides: TGTGCCAGCAGCTTAGCCCTGGACGTGAGCTACGAGCAGTACTTC.

The chain has TRBV20-1 and TRBJ1-1, with a possible D match to TRBD1 (6 bases). The V end lost 1 base, the J end lost 10 bases, and 10 bases lay between the germline ends. CDR3 length: 11 amino acids. Germline V CDR1 and CDR2: DFQATT, SNEGSKA (reference sequence). CDR3 sequence: CSARVLGAAFF. The CDR3 coding sequence is TGCAGTGCTAGAGTATTGGGGGCAGCTTTCTTT.

This rearrangement joins TRBV7-2 to TRBJ2-7; 9 bases line up with TRBD2. CDR3 length equals 17 residues. Germline V lookup: CDR1 SGHTA, CDR2 FQGNSA. Trimming took 2 bases from V and 7 from J; bases not matched to a gene: 15. Here the CDR3 DNA reads TGTGCCAGCAGCTTATTCGCTAGCGGGGCCCCAGGGGAAGAGCAGTACTTC. As protein: CASSLFASGAPGEEQYF.

The chain employs TRBV7-2 and TRBJ2-7; 11 bases are shared with TRBD2. Germline CDR1 SGHTA, CDR2 FQGNSA. The CDR3 loop spans 16 amino acids. V trimming: 3 bases; J trimming: 1 base; junction bases outside the gene matches: 5. CDR3 amino acids: CASSLAGTSGSYEQYF. DNA of the CDR3: TGTGCCAGCAGCTTGGCCGGGACTAGCGGATCCTACGAGCAGTACTTC.

Only one count was recorded for this clone. The chain carries TRBV2 and TRBJ2-5, with D possibly TRBD2 on 5 matching bases. The germline gives CDR1 SNHLY, CDR2 FYNNEI. Trimming stripped 1 base from V and 4 bases from J, with 10 bases between. The length of the CDR3 is 14 residues. CDR3: CASSEGLGGETQYF. In DNA form, the CDR3 reads TGTGCCAGCAGTGAAGGTCTAGGAGGAGAGACCCAGTACTTC.

The rearrangement links TRBV27 to TRBJ1-3, with no clear D. Trimming left V 5 bases short and J 2 bases short, with 16 bases between. Germline V gene data show CDR1 as MNHEY and CDR2 as SMNVEV (reference sequence). This CDR3 has 16 amino acids. CDR3 loop: CASSPSGLQTGNTIYF. In nucleotides, the CDR3 is TGTGCCAGCAGTCCCAGTGGGTTGCAGACTGGAAACACCATATATTTT.

The genes are TRBV15 and TRBJ2-5; D unclear. CDR1 is LNHNV, CDR2 YYDKDF, per germline (reference sequence). This CDR3 comprises 12 residues. V lost 5 bases, J lost 4 bases, and 8 bases lay in between. The CDR3 region is CATSRAAETQYF. For the CDR3, the DNA is TGTGCCACCAGCCGGGCAGCAGAGACCCAGTACTTC.

The count of this clone is one. The V gene is TRBV11-2, the J gene TRBJ2-7, with 8 bases aligning to TRBD2. Trimming took 7 bases from V and 1 from J; bases not matched to a gene: 9. There are 15 residues in the CDR3. The germline CDR1 and CDR2 sequences are SGHAT and FQNNGV. The CDR3 nucleotides read TGTGCCAGCAAAAGGGGGGCTAGCGGGTCCTACGAGCAGTACTTC. Translated, it gives CASKRGASGSYEQYF.

This chain uses TRBV7-9 with TRBJ2-1; 8 positions agree with TRBD2. The CDR3 is 16 residues long. CDR1 and CDR2 (germline): SEHNR, FQNEAQ (reference sequence). V lost 3 bases and J lost 6; bases outside the gene matches: 10. The DNA for the CDR3 is TGTGCCAGCAGCTTTTCCCCTAGCGGGCACCTCAATGAGCAGTTCTTC. Its protein product is CASSFSPSGHLNEQFF.

This chain links TRBV19 with TRBJ2-5, with 7 bases that match TRBD1. The CDR3 is 15 amino acids. The V and J ends lost 6 bases and 1 base, in that order; junction bases with no gene match: 8. Germline V CDR1 and CDR2: LNHDA, SQIVND (reference sequence). The DNA of the CDR3 is TGTGCCAGTAGCGGGTATGGGACAGTCCAAGAGACCCAGTACTTC. Protein: CASSGYGTVQETQYF.

V gene TRBV3-1 (or the pseudogene TRBV3-2) combines with J gene TRBJ2-7, with 8 bases lining up with TRBD2. V lost 1 base, J lost 2 bases, and 4 bases stayed unmatched. The CDR3 is 15 residues long. Germline V gene data show CDR1 as LGHDT and CDR2 as YNNKEL (reference sequence). As DNA, the CDR3 is TGTGCCAGCAGCCAAGGCCGGGGGGGGGCCTACGAGCAGTACTTC. Protein product: CASSQGRGGAYEQYF.

As DNA, the CDR3 is TGTGCCACCAGCAGATCTCTAGCGGGAGGAGATACGCAGTATTTT. Protein product: CATSRSLAGGDTQYF. The gene calls are TRBV15 and TRBJ2-3; the match to TRBD2 covers 11 bases. Germline lookup yields CDR1 LNHNV and CDR2 YYDKDF (reference sequence). CDR3 length: 15 amino acids. V shed 2 bases, J shed 5 bases, and the junction held 3 bases outside the gene matches.

This clone was picked up one time. Here the CDR3 reads CALKTGDTQYF. The CDR3 coding sequence is TGTGCCCTAAAGACAGGAGATACGCAGTATTTT. This rearrangement joins TRBV10-3 to TRBJ2-3; tentatively, D is TRBD1 (6 bases). There are 11 residues in the CDR3. Trimming pared 11 bases from V and 5 bases from J, leaving 11 bases between. CDR1 is ENHRY, CDR2 SYGVKD, per germline.